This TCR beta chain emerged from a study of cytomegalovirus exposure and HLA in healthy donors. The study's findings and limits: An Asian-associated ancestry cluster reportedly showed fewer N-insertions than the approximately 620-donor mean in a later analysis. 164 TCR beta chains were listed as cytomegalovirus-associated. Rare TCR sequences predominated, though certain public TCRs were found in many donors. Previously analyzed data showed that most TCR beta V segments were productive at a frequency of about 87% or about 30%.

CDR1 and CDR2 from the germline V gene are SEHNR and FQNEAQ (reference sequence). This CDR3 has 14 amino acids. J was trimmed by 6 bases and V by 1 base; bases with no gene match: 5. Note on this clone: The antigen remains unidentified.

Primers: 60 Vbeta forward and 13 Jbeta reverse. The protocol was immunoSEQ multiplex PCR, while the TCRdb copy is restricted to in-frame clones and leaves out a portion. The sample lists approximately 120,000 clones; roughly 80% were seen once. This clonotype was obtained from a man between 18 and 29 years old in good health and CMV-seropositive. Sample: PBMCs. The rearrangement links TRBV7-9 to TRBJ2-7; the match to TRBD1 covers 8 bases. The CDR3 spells CASSLGTGHREQYF. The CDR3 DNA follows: TGTGCCAGCAGCTTAGGGACAGGGCATCGCGAGCAGTACTTC. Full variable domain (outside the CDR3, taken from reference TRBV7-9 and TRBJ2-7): DTGVSQNPRHKITKRGQNVTFRCDPISEHNRLYWYRQTLGQGPEFLTYFQNEAQLEKSRLLSDRFSAERPKGSFSTLEIQRTEQGDSAMYLCASSLGTGHREQYFGPGTRLTVT.